These 19 T cell receptor beta chains originate from one sample sequenced in a study of cytomegalovirus exposure and HLA in healthy donors. PCR used 60 Vbeta primers and 13 Jbeta primers. Measured with immunoSEQ multiplex PCR; TCRdb has only the in-frame clones, and not every one. Its listing shows some 130,000 clones. The sample comprised PBMCs. Receptors were obtained from a woman aged 40-49 years in good health and CMV-seronegative.

The V gene is TRBV2, the J gene TRBJ1-2; tentative D call: TRBD1 (6 bases). V lost 2 bases to trimming and J lost 7 bases, with 14 bases between them. CDR1 SNHLY and CDR2 FYNNEI come from the germline V gene. The CDR3 sequence is 14 residues long. CDR3 region: CASSEMGTFGGYTF. The CDR3 coding sequence is TGTGCCAGCAGTGAAATGGGGACATTTGGTGGCTACACCTTC.

The rearrangement joins TRBV7-9 to TRBJ1-3; 8 bases line up with TRBD1. The V and J ends lost 5 bases and 4 bases, in that order; junction bases with no gene match: 16. Looked up from germline, CDR1 is SEHNR and CDR2 is FQNEAQ (reference sequence). This CDR3 spans 18 amino acids. In nucleotides, the CDR3 is TGTGCCAGCAGCCCTGGGACAGGAGGGTTTATGGGGGGAAACACCATATATTTT. Its translation: CASSPGTGGFMGGNTIYF.

This sequence joins TRBV25-1 and TRBJ2-2; TRBD2 matches 8 bases. Trimming took 3 bases from V and 3 from J; bases not matched to a gene: 6. Germline V gene data show CDR1 as MGHDK and CDR2 as SYGVNS. This CDR3 comprises 16 residues. The CDR3 nucleotides are TGTGCCAGCAGTGATCCCGCGGGGGGCCACACCGGGGAGCTGTTTTTT. Translation gives CASSDPAGGHTGELFF.

This chain uses TRBV9 with TRBJ2-3, with a tentative D call TRBD2 (5 bases). V lost 4 bases and J 5 bases, leaving 8 bases between the germline ends. The CDR3 runs 12 residues. CDR1 SGDLS and CDR2 YYNGEE come from the germline V gene. The CDR3 is CASSQEGDTQYF. The CDR3 nucleotides are TGTGCCAGCAGCCAAGAGGGAGATACGCAGTATTTT.

V is TRBV7-2 and J is TRBJ1-2, with D tentatively TRBD1 (5 bases). The germline V gene encodes CDR1 SGHTA and CDR2 FQGNSA. V was cut by 5 bases and J by 4 bases, with 11 bases left in between. This CDR3 comprises 13 residues. CDR3 amino acids: CASSPLRGYGYTF. The CDR3 nucleotides are TGTGCCAGCAGCCCCTTAAGGGGCTATGGCTACACCTTC.

The V call is TRBV7-9, the J call TRBJ2-5; a weak D match, TRBD2 (5 bases). The CDR3 contains 17 residues. V lost 0 bases and J lost 5, with 19 bases in between. Germline V lookup: CDR1 SEHNR, CDR2 FQNEAQ (reference sequence). CDR3 loop: CASSLARTDTTRETQYF. CDR3 nucleotides: TGTGCCAGCAGCTTAGCCAGGACTGACACTACTCGGGAGACCCAGTACTTC. Using reference TRBV7-9 and TRBJ2-5 for the parts outside the CDR3, the full variable domain is DTGVSQNPRHKITKRGQNVTFRCDPISEHNRLYWYRQTLGQGPEFLTYFQNEAQLEKSRLLSDRFSAERPKGSFSTLEIQRTEQGDSAMYLCASSLARTDTTRETQYFGPGTRLLVL.

V gene TRBV19 combines with J gene TRBJ1-5; 8 bases are a match to TRBD1. Trimming cost V 3 bases and J 2 bases; bases outside gene matches: 9. Germline V gene sequence: CDR1 LNHDA, CDR2 SQIVND (reference sequence). CDR3 length: 17 amino acids. CDR3 coding DNA: TGTGCCAGTAGTATTGCATTTCTGGACAGGGGCAATCAGCCCCAGCATTTT. It translates to CASSIAFLDRGNQPQHF.

This chain uses TRBV6-5 with TRBJ1-2, with TRBD1 identical over 8 bases. The CDR3 covers 16 residues. Germline-derived CDR1 and CDR2 are MNHEY and SVGAGI. Trimming removed 2 bases from V and 2 bases from J; junction bases left unmatched: 7. CDR3 nucleotide sequence: TGTGCCAGCAGTTACGGTCCCCCAGGGGGCAACTATGGCTACACCTTC. It encodes CASSYGPPGGNYGYTF.

The gene calls are TRBV6-5 and TRBJ1-5, with 7 bases identical to TRBD1. Germline CDR1 and CDR2: MNHEY and SVGAGI. The CDR3 loop spans 13 amino acids. Trimming removed 6 bases from V and 5 bases from J; junction bases left unmatched: 4. The CDR3 region has the DNA TGTGCCAGCAGCCCCAGGGGGGATCAGCCCCAGCATTTT. This encodes CASSPRGDQPQHF.

The J gene is TRBJ1-3, the V gene TRBV7-2; 9 bases line up with TRBD1. Trimming at V came to 9 bases and at J to 7 bases, leaving 10 bases not matched to a gene. Germline V gene sequence: CDR1 SGHTA, CDR2 FQGNSA. This CDR3 is 14 amino acids long. CDR3 region: CASDRDREVNTIYF. The DNA of the CDR3 is TGTGCCAGTGACCGGGACAGGGAGGTGAACACCATATATTTT.

The genes are TRBV2 and TRBJ2-2; D gene ambiguous. Germline CDR1 reads SNHLY; CDR2 reads FYNNEI. V was shortened by 1 base and J by 6 bases, with 6 bases between the two germline ends. The CDR3 has 13 amino acids. The CDR3: CASSEESAGELFF. As DNA, the CDR3 is TGTGCCAGCAGTGAAGAGTCGGCCGGGGAGCTGTTTTTT.

J is TRBJ1-1 and V is TRBV27; D gene unclear. The CDR3 is 15 residues long. Germline lookup yields CDR1 MNHEY and CDR2 SMNVEV (reference sequence). V dropped 3 bases and J dropped 7 bases, with 18 bases sitting between them. The CDR3, as DNA: TGTGCCAGCAGTTTGGGCCCCGCCGGTTACGATGAAGCTTTCTTT. It encodes CASSLGPAGYDEAFF.

This chain joins TRBV5-1 and TRBJ1-6; TRBD1 matches at 7 bases. The CDR3 loop spans 15 amino acids. V dropped 2 bases and J dropped 5; count of bases not matched to a gene: 4. Germline V CDR1 and CDR2: SGHRS, YFSETQ. For the CDR3, the DNA is TGCGCCAGCAGCTTCGGACAGGAGGATAATTCACCCCTCCACTTT. The encoded protein is CASSFGQEDNSPLHF.

V and J are TRBV5-1 and TRBJ1-4, with TRBD1 as a possible D gene (6 bases). CDR3 length: 14 residues. The V gene's germline CDR1 is SGHRS and CDR2 YFSETQ. V was cut by 4 bases and J by 4 bases, with 11 bases left in between. CDR3 sequence reads: CASSRRTVNEKLFF. CDR3 DNA: TGCGCCAGCAGCAGGCGGACAGTTAATGAAAAACTGTTTTTT.

This chain joins TRBV2 and TRBJ2-2; D uncertain. Germline CDR1 SNHLY, CDR2 FYNNEI. Trimming removed 8 bases at V and 3 bases at J, with 10 bases between. The CDR3 runs to 13 residues. The CDR3 nucleotides read TGTGCCAGCCTAGGATTGGACACCGGGGAGCTGTTTTTT. Its translation is CASLGLDTGELFF. The variable domain in full, with the rest retrieved from reference TRBV2 and TRBJ2-2, is EPEVTQTPSHQVTQMGQEVILRCVPISNHLYFYWYRQILGQKVEFLVSFYNNEISEKSEIFDDQFSVERPDGSNFTLKIRSTKLEDSAMYFCASLGLDTGELFFGEGSRLTVL.

V and J are TRBV6-5 and TRBJ1-1; TRBD1 is a possible D gene (6 bases). The CDR3 totals 14 residues. V was cut by 2 bases and J by 1 base, with 8 bases left in between. Germline V CDR1 and CDR2: MNHEY, SVGAGI. Here the CDR3 reads CASSYDRQNTEAFF. CDR3 bases: TGTGCCAGCAGTTACGACAGGCAGAACACTGAAGCTTTCTTT.

The chain combines TRBV2 with TRBJ1-1; D not certain. This CDR3 is 11 amino acids long. Germline loops: CDR1 SNHLY, CDR2 FYNNEI. Deletions cut 10 bases from V and 1 base from J, with 7 bases between. CDR3 DNA: TGTGCCACCACAACGAACACTGAAGCTTTCTTT. Protein: CATTTNTEAFF.

V and J are TRBV29-1 and TRBJ2-2; maybe TRBD2 (6 bases). Germline loops: CDR1 SQVTM, CDR2 ANQGSEA. CDR3 length equals 14 residues. Deletions cut 7 bases from V and 1 base from J, with 13 bases between. This CDR3 reads CSGRSGLNTGELFF. In DNA, the CDR3 is TGCAGCGGCCGATCGGGACTGAACACCGGGGAGCTGTTTTTT.

J is TRBJ1-2 and V is TRBV29-1; the D gene is possibly TRBD1 (5 bases). Deletions cut 6 bases from V and 4 bases from J, with 15 bases between. The CDR3 contains 13 residues. Germline V gene data show CDR1 as SQVTM and CDR2 as ANQGSEA. CDR3 region: CSVLRTSSYGYTF. The CDR3 DNA reads as TGCAGCGTCCTTAGGACAAGTTCCTATGGCTACACCTTC.